Listed below are T cell receptor beta chains from one sample, sequenced in a study of beta chain features in type 1 diabetes. Assay used: immunoSEQ multiplex PCR; TCRdb lists only in-frame clones, some missing. The repertoire holds approximately 240,000 clones, with more than 15% as singletons. Sequenced: naive CD4+ T cells from blood. The receptors stem from a man between 25 and 39 years old with type 1 diabetes. The CDR3 runs from the conserved cysteine through the conserved F or W. The D gene is left open where the match is weak. Some rows mark clone size as missing; the rest say once, few, many or name a class of expanded clone.

TRBV18	TRBD1	few	TRBJ2-7	CASSPYRDSSYEQYF	TGTGCCAGCTCACCATACCGGGACAGTTCCTACGAGCAGTACTTC
TRBV15	-	-	TRBJ2-1	CATRREGVHEQFF	TGTGCCACCAGGAGAGAGGGAGTTCATGAGCAGTTCTTC
TRBV29-1	TRBD1	few	TRBJ2-3	CSVKRTGGTDTQYF	TGCAGCGTTAAGAGGACAGGGGGAACAGATACGCAGTATTTT
TRBV4-1	-	few	TRBJ2-1	CASSRGTQISYNEQFF	TGCGCCAGCAGCCGCGGGACACAGATATCCTACAATGAGCAGTTCTTC
TRBV4-1	-	-	TRBJ1-4	CASRKGLTNEKLFF	TGCGCCAGCAGAAAGGGCTTAACTAATGAAAAACTGTTTTTT
TRBV18	TRBD1	-	TRBJ2-7	CASSPPQGARGEQYF	TGTGCCAGCTCACCACCTCAGGGGGCGCGGGGCGAGCAGTACTTC
TRBV29-1	TRBD1	few	TRBJ2-1	CSVAGGRFGGQFF	TGCAGCGTTGCAGGGGGCCGGTTCGGTGGGCAGTTCTTC
TRBV29-1	-	few	TRBJ2-3	CSVVGRLTDTQYF	TGCAGCGTTGTTGGCAGACTCACAGATACGCAGTATTTT
TRBV5-1	-	few	TRBJ2-3	CASSWAAAEDTQYF	TGCGCCAGCAGCTGGGCGGCCGCGGAAGATACGCAGTATTTT
TRBV6-5	-	few	TRBJ2-7	CASSYSTGIGEQYF	TGTGCCAGCAGTTACTCAACAGGGATTGGCGAGCAGTACTTC
TRBV5-1	TRBD1	few	TRBJ2-3	CASSLTDRGTQYF	TGCGCCAGCAGCTTGACCGACAGGGGTACGCAGTATTTT
TRBV9	-	-	TRBJ2-1	CASSVALMGQAYNEQFF	TGTGCCAGCAGCGTAGCATTAATGGGACAAGCCTACAATGAGCAGTTCTTC
TRBV4-1	-	-	TRBJ2-5	CASSQDVGETQYF	TGCGCCAGCAGCCAAGATGTAGGAGAGACCCAGTACTTC
TRBV29-1	TRBD2	-	TRBJ2-1	CSVGLAGVYNEQFF	TGCAGCGTTGGACTAGCGGGAGTGTACAATGAGCAGTTCTTC
TRBV4-3	TRBD1	few	TRBJ1-5	CASSQDPGGRQGPQHF	TGCGCCAGCAGCCAAGACCCAGGGGGGAGACAAGGGCCCCAGCATTTT
TRBV5-4	TRBD1	few	TRBJ2-3	CASSAAGTGGTDTQYF	TGTGCCAGCAGCGCGGCCGGGACAGGGGGCACAGATACGCAGTATTTT
TRBV29-1	-	few	TRBJ1-4	CSAATLQAGEKLFF	TGCAGCGCCGCAACTTTACAGGCCGGTGAAAAACTGTTTTTT
TRBV7-2	-	few	TRBJ2-7	CASSLGGQRYEQYF	TGTGCCAGCAGCTTAGGCGGCCAGCGCTACGAGCAGTACTTC
TRBV29-1	-	few	TRBJ2-1	CSVEDQRGSYNEQFF	TGCAGCGTTGAAGACCAAAGGGGCTCCTACAATGAGCAGTTCTTC
TRBV29-1	TRBD1	-	TRBJ1-1	CSVPDRGIWTEAFF	TGCAGCGTTCCGGACAGGGGGATCTGGACTGAAGCTTTCTTT
TRBV23-1	-	few	TRBJ2-4	CASSQRAPAQESGIQYF	TGCGCCAGCAGTCAAAGGGCCCCCGCACAGGAGAGCGGCATTCAGTACTTC
TRBV11-1	TRBD1	few	TRBJ2-7	CASSQDRGSYEQYF	TGTGCCAGCAGCCAGGACAGGGGTTCGTACGAGCAGTACTTC